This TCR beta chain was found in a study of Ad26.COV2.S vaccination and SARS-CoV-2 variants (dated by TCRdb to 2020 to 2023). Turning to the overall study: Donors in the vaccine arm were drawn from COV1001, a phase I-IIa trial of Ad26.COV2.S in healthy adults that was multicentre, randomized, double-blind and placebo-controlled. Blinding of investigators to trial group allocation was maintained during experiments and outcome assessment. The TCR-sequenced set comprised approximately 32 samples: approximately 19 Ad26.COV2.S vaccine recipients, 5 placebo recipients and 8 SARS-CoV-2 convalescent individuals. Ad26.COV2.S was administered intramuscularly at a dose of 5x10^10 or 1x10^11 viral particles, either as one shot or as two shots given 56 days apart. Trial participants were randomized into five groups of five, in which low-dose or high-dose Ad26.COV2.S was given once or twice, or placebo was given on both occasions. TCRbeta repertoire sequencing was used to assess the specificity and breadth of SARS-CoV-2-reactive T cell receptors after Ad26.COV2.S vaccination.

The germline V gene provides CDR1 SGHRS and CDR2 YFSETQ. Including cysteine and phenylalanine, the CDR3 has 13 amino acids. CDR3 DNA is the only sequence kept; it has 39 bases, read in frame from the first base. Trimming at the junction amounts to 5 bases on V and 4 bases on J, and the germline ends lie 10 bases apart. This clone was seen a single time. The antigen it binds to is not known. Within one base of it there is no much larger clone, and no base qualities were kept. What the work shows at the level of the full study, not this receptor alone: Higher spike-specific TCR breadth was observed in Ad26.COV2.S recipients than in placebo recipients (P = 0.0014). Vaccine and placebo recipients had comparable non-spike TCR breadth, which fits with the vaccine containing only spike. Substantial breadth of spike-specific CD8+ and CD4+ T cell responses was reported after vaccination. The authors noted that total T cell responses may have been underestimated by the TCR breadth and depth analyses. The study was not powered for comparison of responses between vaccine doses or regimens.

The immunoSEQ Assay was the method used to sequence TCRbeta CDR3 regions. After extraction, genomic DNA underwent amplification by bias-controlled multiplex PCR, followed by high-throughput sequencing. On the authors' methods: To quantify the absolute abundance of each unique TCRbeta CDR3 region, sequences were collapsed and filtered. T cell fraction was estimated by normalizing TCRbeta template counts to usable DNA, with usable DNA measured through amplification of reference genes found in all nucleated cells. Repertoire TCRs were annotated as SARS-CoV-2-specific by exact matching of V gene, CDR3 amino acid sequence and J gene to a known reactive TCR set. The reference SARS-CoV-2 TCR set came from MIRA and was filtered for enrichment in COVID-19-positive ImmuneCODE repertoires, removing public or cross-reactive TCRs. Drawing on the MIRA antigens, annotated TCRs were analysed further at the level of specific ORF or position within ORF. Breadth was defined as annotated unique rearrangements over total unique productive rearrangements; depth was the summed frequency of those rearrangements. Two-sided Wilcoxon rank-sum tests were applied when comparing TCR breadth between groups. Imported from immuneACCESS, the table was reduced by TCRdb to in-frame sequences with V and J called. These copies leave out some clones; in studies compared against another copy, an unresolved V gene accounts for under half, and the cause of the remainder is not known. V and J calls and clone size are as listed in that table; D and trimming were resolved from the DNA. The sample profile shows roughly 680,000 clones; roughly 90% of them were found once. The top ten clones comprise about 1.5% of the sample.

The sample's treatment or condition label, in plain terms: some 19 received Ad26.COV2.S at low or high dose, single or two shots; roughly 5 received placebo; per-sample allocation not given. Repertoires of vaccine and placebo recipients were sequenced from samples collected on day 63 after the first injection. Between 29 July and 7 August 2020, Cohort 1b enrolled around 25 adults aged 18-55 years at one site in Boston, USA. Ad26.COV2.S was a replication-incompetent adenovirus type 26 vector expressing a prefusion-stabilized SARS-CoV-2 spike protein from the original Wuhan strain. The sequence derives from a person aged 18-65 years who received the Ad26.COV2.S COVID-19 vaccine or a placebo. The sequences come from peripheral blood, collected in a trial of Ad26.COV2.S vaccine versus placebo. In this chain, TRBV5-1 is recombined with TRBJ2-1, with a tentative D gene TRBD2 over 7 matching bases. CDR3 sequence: CASRGGGYNEQFF. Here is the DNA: TGCGCCAGCAGGGGAGGGGGGTACAATGAGCAGTTCTTC.